These 27 T cell receptor beta chains share one sample of origin, sequenced in a study of T cell responses to AZD1222 COVID-19 vaccine. Profiled with immunoSEQ multiplex PCR; TCRdb holds only in-frame clones, not every one. Counted here are 90,000 to 100,000 clones, 87% occurring once; the ten biggest clones make up 2.5% to 3%. Sequencing was performed on peripheral blood, taken on day 0 of AZD1222 vaccination. Source of these receptors: an adult in good health.

The chain uses TRBV19 and TRBJ1-1; TRBD1 matches 7 bases. The germline V gene has CDR1 LNHDA and CDR2 SQIVND (reference sequence). There are 12 residues in the CDR3. The ends lost 5 bases at V and 7 bases at J; junction bases unmatched: 4. The CDR3 loop is CASSPQGVEAFF. CDR3 DNA sequence: TGTGCCAGTAGTCCCCAGGGGGTTGAAGCTTTCTTT.

The chain recombines TRBV6-1 with TRBJ1-2, with 7 bases aligning to TRBD1. V gave up 3 bases and J gave up 4 bases; unmatched junction bases: 14. The V gene's germline CDR1 is MNHNS and CDR2 SASEGT. The CDR3 consists of 17 residues. CDR3 nucleotides: TGTGCCAGCAGTGACGGGACAGACCTGGGTGCCCTCTATGGCTACACCTTC. Residues: CASSDGTDLGALYGYTF.

This chain joins TRBV3-1 (or the pseudogene TRBV3-2) and TRBJ2-5; D gene ambiguous. Germline loops: CDR1 LGHDT, CDR2 YNNKEL (reference sequence). Trimming removed 0 bases from V and 4 bases from J, with 6 bases in between. There are 13 residues in the CDR3. Here the CDR3 reads CASSQDVSETQYF. Here the CDR3 DNA reads TGTGCCAGCAGCCAAGATGTTTCAGAGACCCAGTACTTC.

The V gene is TRBV11-3, the J gene TRBJ2-1, with a tentative D call TRBD1 (5 bases). Germline CDR1 is SGHNT and CDR2 is YENEEA. Trimming took off 1 base at V and 12 bases at J, with 13 bases between the two ends. This CDR3 has 13 amino acids. CDR3 nucleotides: TGTGCCAGCAGCTTAGTGTTGGAGCAGGGGCAGTTCTTC. This translates into CASSLVLEQGQFF. The variable domain in full, completed from reference TRBV11-3 and TRBJ2-1, reads EAGVVQSPRYKIIEKKQPVAFWCNPISGHNTLYWYLQNLGQGPELLIRYENEEAVDDSQLPKDRFSAERLKGVDSTLKIQPAELGDSAVYLCASSLVLEQGQFFGPGTRLTVL.

The V gene is TRBV12-3 or TRBV12-4, the J gene TRBJ1-1, with D possibly matching TRBD1 (6 bases). The CDR3 has 13 amino acids. V was pared by 5 bases and J by 1 base, with 8 bases between. The CDR3 sequence: CASSPQGNTEAFF. The CDR3, as DNA: TGTGCCAGCAGTCCACAGGGGAACACTGAAGCTTTCTTT.

The chain joins TRBV27 to TRBJ1-5, with D possibly TRBD1 on 6 matching bases. The CDR3 sequence is 15 residues long. V dropped 6 bases and J dropped 0 bases, with 12 bases sitting between them. CDR1 and CDR2 from the germline V gene are MNHEY and SMNVEV (reference sequence). The CDR3: CASRTHRDSNQPQHF. Written as DNA, the CDR3 is TGTGCCAGCAGAACCCACAGGGATAGCAATCAGCCCCAGCATTTT.

V and J are TRBV7-9 and TRBJ1-2, with 9 bases fitting TRBD1. Germline V gene lookup returns CDR1 SEHNR and CDR2 FQNEAQ (reference sequence). This CDR3 contains 17 residues. The trim removed 4 bases at V and 5 bases at J, leaving 14 bases unmatched. DNA of the CDR3: TGTGCCAGCAGCTCAACTCGGACAGGGGAAGATCCATATGGCTACACCTTC. Its translation: CASSSTRTGEDPYGYTF.

The chain links TRBV5-1 to TRBJ2-7; D gene ambiguous. The germline CDR1 and CDR2 sequences are SGHRS and YFSETQ. Trimming removed 1 base at V and 4 bases at J, with 6 bases between. The CDR3 runs to 12 residues. The CDR3 nucleotides are TGCGCCAGCAGCTTGTTGAGTTACGAGCAGTACTTC. This codes for CASSLLSYEQYF.

The chain carries TRBV7-9 and TRBJ2-7; no clear D gene. This CDR3 has 12 amino acids. The V end was cut by 6 bases, the J end by 0 bases, with 6 bases between. CDR1 SEHNR and CDR2 FQNEAQ come from the germline V gene (reference sequence). Here the CDR3 reads CASSPTSYEQYF. The DNA for the CDR3 is TGTGCCAGCAGTCCCACCTCCTACGAGCAGTACTTC.

V usage is TRBV6-5 and J usage is TRBJ1-2, with D unresolved. Trimming took off 6 bases at V and 0 bases at J, with 14 bases between the two ends. The CDR3 spans 15 residues. CDR1 and CDR2 from the germline V gene are MNHEY and SVGAGI. The CDR3 is CASSRTETTNYGYTF. The CDR3 nucleotides are TGTGCCAGCAGCCGGACGGAAACGACTAACTATGGCTACACCTTC.

This clone is a singleton in its sample. The CDR3 coding sequence is TGTGCCAGCAGCTTAGAACTAGCGGGTCACTATGAGCAGTTCTTC. Translating it yields CASSLELAGHYEQFF. V and J are TRBV11-2 and TRBJ2-1; 9 bases agree with TRBD2. CDR1 and CDR2 (germline): SGHAT, FQNNGV. V was clipped by 0 bases and J by 8 bases; unmatched bases: 5. The CDR3 has 15 residues.

This clone was seen a few times. This chain joins TRBV2 and TRBJ2-5, with TRBD2 matching 10 bases. From germline, CDR1 is SNHLY and CDR2 FYNNEI. The CDR3 loop spans 15 amino acids. Unmatched junction bases numbered 6, after V lost 3 bases and J lost 5 bases. CDR3 protein: CASSDMLAGVETQYF. For the CDR3, the DNA is TGTGCCAGCAGTGACATGCTAGCGGGGGTGGAGACCCAGTACTTC. Full variable domain (outside the CDR3, taken from reference TRBV2 and TRBJ2-5): EPEVTQTPSHQVTQMGQEVILRCVPISNHLYFYWYRQILGQKVEFLVSFYNNEISEKSEIFDDQFSVERPDGSNFTLKIRSTKLEDSAMYFCASSDMLAGVETQYFGPGTRLLVL.

This clone was observed a handful of times. This chain links TRBV2 with TRBJ1-2, with 8 bases fitting TRBD1. V was clipped by 2 bases and J by 8 bases; unmatched bases: 7. The CDR3 sequence is 14 residues long. Germline V gene sequence: CDR1 SNHLY, CDR2 FYNNEI. In nucleotides, the CDR3 is TGTGCCAGCAGTGAATCCCAGGGGGCGGGCGGCTACACCTTC. Encoded protein: CASSESQGAGGYTF.

V gene TRBV7-8 combines with J gene TRBJ2-7, with a weak D call TRBD2 (7 bases). Trimming pared 2 bases from V and 4 bases from J, leaving 9 bases between. The CDR3 consists of 13 residues. Germline loops: CDR1 SGHVS, CDR2 FQNEAQ. Here the CDR3 reads CASSLRGGYEQYF. The CDR3 DNA reads as TGTGCCAGCAGCTTAAGGGGGGGGTACGAGCAGTACTTC.

This clone came up a few times. The chain joins TRBV7-9 to TRBJ2-3; D may be TRBD1 or TRBD2 (5 bases each). The CDR3 spans 14 residues. V lost 6 bases and J lost 7, with 17 bases in between. Per germline, CDR1 SEHNR and CDR2 FQNEAQ (reference sequence). This chain's CDR3 is CASRAGTQTHTQYF. The CDR3, as DNA: TGTGCCAGCAGAGCCGGGACCCAAACACATACGCAGTATTTT.

The chain has TRBV24-1 and TRBJ2-1, with D perhaps matching TRBD2 (5 bases). The CDR3 totals 16 residues. V was clipped by 3 bases and J by 8 bases, with 19 bases between them. Per the germline V gene, CDR1 is KGHDR and CDR2 is SFDVKD. CDR3 DNA: TGTGCCACCAGTGATCCCCTAGGGAATAAGAGGGATGAGCAGTTCTTC. It is translated as CATSDPLGNKRDEQFF.

This clone was seen just once. The chain joins TRBV21-1 to TRBJ2-3; the DNA was not used to check the table's D call, TRBD1. TRBV21-1 is a pseudogene. This CDR3 spans 23 amino acids. The CDR3 DNA reads TGTGCCAGCAGCAAGGGGCCCCTCCGGGACAGTCGGGTAGACCAATACCTCACAGATACGCAGTATTTT. As protein: CASSKGPLRDSRVDQYLTDTQYF.

The chain joins TRBV5-4 to TRBJ1-6, with D tentatively TRBD1 (6 bases). With 4 bases removed from V and 7 bases from J, the gap between germline ends came to 18 bases. Germline V gives CDR1 SGHNT, CDR2 YYREEE (reference sequence). CDR3 length equals 16 residues. CDR3 in DNA: TGTGCCAGCAGCGGCCTGGCACAGGGTTTCAATTCACCCCTCCACTTT. Translating it yields CASSGLAQGFNSPLHF.

The sample holds one count of this clone. This chain uses TRBV3-1 (or the pseudogene TRBV3-2) with TRBJ1-2; D is possibly TRBD1 (5 bases). The V gene lost 1 base and the J gene lost 5 bases, with 17 bases spanning the gap. The CDR3 is 16 residues long. Germline V gene lookup returns CDR1 LGHDT and CDR2 YNNKEL (reference sequence). CDR3 in DNA: TGTGCCAGCAGCCAAGTGGTCAGGGCCACCTTATATGGCTACACCTTC. Amino acids: CASSQVVRATLYGYTF.

The V call is TRBV4-2, the J call TRBJ2-3; tentatively, D is TRBD2 (6 bases). Trimming removed 1 base at V and 2 bases at J, with 13 bases between. CDR3 length: 16 amino acids. CDR1 is LGHNA and CDR2 is YNFKEQ in the germline V gene. CDR3 sequence reads: CASSQAGGMPTDTQYF. The DNA of the CDR3 is TGTGCCAGCAGCCAAGCCGGCGGGATGCCCACAGATACGCAGTATTTT.

Here the CDR3 reads CSGDRGKTEAFF. The CDR3, as DNA: TGCAGCGGGGACAGGGGGAAAACTGAAGCTTTCTTT. The J gene is TRBJ1-1, the V gene TRBV29-1, with 11 bases identical to TRBD1. The CDR3 runs 12 residues. The germline gives CDR1 SQVTM, CDR2 ANQGSEA. V was clipped by 7 bases and J by 5 bases; unmatched bases: 3.

V is TRBV15 and J is TRBJ1-2, with D perhaps TRBD1 (5 bases). The CDR3 sequence is 16 residues long. Germline loops: CDR1 LNHNV, CDR2 YYDKDF (reference sequence). V dropped 1 base and J dropped 4 bases, with 16 bases sitting between them. The CDR3 protein is CATSRVSGRASYGYTF. CDR3 sequence (DNA): TGTGCCACCAGCAGAGTCTCTGGCAGGGCGAGCTATGGCTACACCTTC.

The chain has TRBV25-1 and TRBJ2-3, with a possible D match to TRBD2 (6 bases). CDR3 length: 17 residues. Trimming took 2 bases from V and 4 from J, leaving 19 bases between them. The germline gives CDR1 MGHDK, CDR2 SYGVNS. CDR3 region: CASSEVSGPFGADTQYF. CDR3 in DNA: TGTGCCAGCAGTGAAGTTAGCGGACCCTTCGGGGCAGATACGCAGTATTTT.

V is TRBV10-3 and J is TRBJ1-1; D is unresolved. V was cut by 0 bases and J by 2 bases, with 4 bases left in between. Germline CDR1 and CDR2: ENHRY and SYGVKD. The CDR3 totals 13 residues. CDR3 DNA sequence: TGTGCCATCAGTGAGTCGGCAAACACTGAAGCTTTCTTT. Encoded protein: CAISESANTEAFF.

Points on this clone: The junction differs from germline at one of its ends, possibly a read error. The chain employs TRBV5-1 and TRBJ1-6; no clear D. Germline V lookup: CDR1 SGHRS, CDR2 YFSETQ. The CDR3 loop spans 16 amino acids. CDR3 DNA: TGTGCCAGCAGCTTGGTTCCTGGGCTACGGAATTCACCCCTCCACTTT. Encoded protein: CASSLVPGLRNSPLHF.

This clone was recorded a few times. The gene calls are TRBV14 and TRBJ1-1; possible D gene TRBD1, 6 bases. The CDR3 is 11 residues long. The germline gives CDR1 SGHDN, CDR2 FVKESK. Trimming left V 4 bases short and J 8 bases short, with 8 bases between. The CDR3 nucleotides read TGTGCCAGCAGCCTGGGGACAGAAGCTTTCTTT. Amino acids: CASSLGTEAFF.

The rearrangement uses TRBV28 and TRBJ1-3, with D unclear. The CDR3 has 14 residues. Looked up from germline, CDR1 is MDHEN and CDR2 is SYDVKM. V was clipped by 2 bases and J by 5 bases, with 10 bases between them. CDR3 bases: TGTGCCAGCAGTTTAAGGAGCGGAAGAAACACCATATATTTT. Translation gives CASSLRSGRNTIYF.